These T cell receptor beta chains were read from a single sample in a study of blood T cell repertoires in COVID-19. TCRdb keeps only in-frame clones here, not all; method: immunoSEQ multiplex PCR. Of some 270,000 clones listed, about 85% are singletons. Sequences were obtained from peripheral blood. All receptors come from a human donor with COVID-19, enrolled during active disease. The donor label of this sample is uncertain. Both conserved end residues are part of each CDR3. The D gene is left open where the match is weak. Not every row has a clone size; where given, it reads once, few, many or a size class.

TRBD2,NA,TRBV4-2,TRBJ2-7,TGTGCCAGCAGCCAAGGTGGGACTAGCATTTTGTCCGACTACGAGCAGTACTTC,CASSQGGTSILSDYEQYF
NA,NA,TRBV6-5,TRBJ2-7,TGTGCCAGCAGTTACTCTAGCAGCGGCTACGAGCAGTACTTC,CASSYSSSGYEQYF
NA,NA,TRBV11-1,TRBJ1-5,TGTGCCAGCAGCTCTGGGGGGGCTTGGAGCAATCAGCCCCAGCATTTT,CASSSGGAWSNQPQHF
TRBD1,NA,TRBV5-5,TRBJ1-5,TGTGCCAGCAGTACAACAGGGGGCATTCAGCCCCAGCATTTT,CASSTTGGIQPQHF
NA,NA,TRBV18,TRBJ2-6,TGTGCCAGCTCAGCGGAACTCAAATCTGGGGCCAACGTCCTGACTTTC,CASSAELKSGANVLTF
NA,NA,TRBV5-4,TRBJ2-7,TGTGCCAGCAGCTTACAAACAGGGATTAAACCCTACGAGCAGTACTTC,CASSLQTGIKPYEQYF
TRBD1,NA,TRBV25-1,TRBJ1-6,TGTGCCAGCACAGGGACAGGGAATTCACCCCTCCACTTT,CASTGTGNSPLHF
TRBD1,few,TRBV19,TRBJ1-6,TGTGCCAGTAGAAACGGACAGGCCATCCTTAATTCACCCCTCCACTTT,CASRNGQAILNSPLHF
TRBD1,NA,TRBV28,TRBJ1-2,TGTGCCAGCAGTTTTGTAACGGACAGGAACTATGGCTACACCTTC,CASSFVTDRNYGYTF
NA,NA,TRBV5-1,TRBJ1-1,TGCGCCAGCAGCTTGGGAGGGTATGAAGCTTTCTTT,CASSLGGYEAFF
NA,NA,TRBV27,TRBJ2-6,TGTGCCAGCACCGTTACGGGGTCTGGGGCCAACGTCCTGACTTTC,CASTVTGSGANVLTF
TRBD2,NA,TRBV5-1,TRBJ2-3,TGCGCCAGCAGCCCGCTAGCGGGAGGGCTCGTCACAGATACGCAGTATTTT,CASSPLAGGLVTDTQYF
NA,NA,TRBV29-1,TRBJ1-2,TGCACGGGAGGCTCATTCACCTTC,CTGGSFTF
TRBD2,NA,TRBV19,TRBJ2-1,TGTGCCAGTAGTATACCTACTAGCGGGAGGGGGCTCTCCTACAATGAGCAGTTCTTC,CASSIPTSGRGLSYNEQFF
TRBD2,once,TRBV11-2,TRBJ2-1,TGTGCCAGCGCAGCGGGAGTATTTAATGAGCAGTTCTTC,CASAAGVFNEQFF
TRBD1,NA,TRBV9,TRBJ1-6,TGTGCCAGCAGCGGAACCGGGACAGGGAATTCACCCCTCCACTTT,CASSGTGTGNSPLHF
TRBD1,NA,TRBV6-6,TRBJ1-4,TGTGCCAGCAGTTTAAATCCCGGGACAGGGAATGAAAAACTGTTTTTT,CASSLNPGTGNEKLFF
NA,NA,TRBV5-1,TRBJ1-3,TGCGCCAGCAGCTTTACGGGGGAGAACCGAAACACCATATATTTT,CASSFTGENRNTIYF
TRBD1,NA,TRBV13,TRBJ1-5,TGTGCCAGCAGCTTATCTCGTGCAGGGGGGTTTGACAATCAGCCCCAGCATTTT,CASSLSRAGGFDNQPQHF
NA,NA,TRBV27,TRBJ1-5,TGTGCCAGCAGTTTATCGCTGGCACAAAATCAGCCCCAGCATTTT,CASSLSLAQNQPQHF
TRBD1,NA,TRBV30,TRBJ2-2,TGTGCCTGGAGGATGACAGGGTTCCCCGGGGAGCTGTTTTTT,CAWRMTGFPGELFF
NA,NA,TRBV7-3,TRBJ1-6,TGTGCCAGCAGCTTAGGCCAAACTAATTCACCCCTCCACTTT,CASSLGQTNSPLHF
TRBD1,NA,TRBV28,TRBJ1-2,TGTGCCAGCAGTCCCGGGACAGGGGACTATGGCTACACCTTC,CASSPGTGDYGYTF
TRBD1,NA,TRBV6-1,TRBJ2-1,TGTGCCAGCAGTGAAAGCCCACAGGGGGCATACAATGAGCAGTTCTTC,CASSESPQGAYNEQFF
TRBD2,NA,TRBV7-3,TRBJ2-2,TGTGCCAGCAGCTACCCGACTAGCGGGAGCCCCGGGGAGCTGTTTTTT,CASSYPTSGSPGELFF
TRBD2,NA,TRBV10-3,TRBJ2-7,TGTGCCATCAGTGAGGCGGGAGTCCTCTACGAGCAGTACTTC,CAISEAGVLYEQYF
TRBD1,NA,TRBV10-3,TRBJ2-3,TGTGCCATCAGTGCCTCGGGACAGATCACAGATACGCAGTATTTT,CAISASGQITDTQYF
NA,NA,TRBV15,TRBJ1-1,TGTGCCACCAGCAGGGCTCGGTCGGGGTTTGAAGCTTTCTTT,CATSRARSGFEAFF
TRBD2,NA,TRBV5-1,TRBJ2-1,TGCGCCAGCAGGTTACTCCTTTCCAGCGGGAGCTCCTACAATGAGCAGTTCTTC,CASRLLLSSGSSYNEQFF
TRBD1,NA,TRBV27,TRBJ1-2,TGTGCCAGCAGGGTCGACAGGGGATTGGGCTATGGCTACACCTTC,CASRVDRGLGYGYTF
TRBD2,NA,TRBV24-1,TRBJ2-3,TGTGCCACCAGTTCGCCGGGACTAGCGGCGATCACAGATACGCAGTATTTT,CATSSPGLAAITDTQYF
NA,NA,TRBV5-4,TRBJ2-7,TGTGCCAGCAGTCTAGACCCGACCTACGAGCAGTACTTC,CASSLDPTYEQYF
TRBD1,NA,TRBV6-5,TRBJ1-6,TGTGCCAGCAGTTACTCGCCGGGACAGGGGTTCACCCTCCACTTT,CASSYSPGQGFTLHF
TRBD1,once,TRBV5-6,TRBJ1-2,TGTGCCAGCAGCCCCGGAACAGGGGGCGGCTACTATGGCTACACCTTC,CASSPGTGGGYYGYTF
TRBD2,NA,TRBV9,TRBJ2-2,TGTGCCAGCAGCGCCAAGCCGACTAGCGGGAGTGGCACCGGGGAGCTGTTTTTT,CASSAKPTSGSGTGELFF
NA,NA,TRBV15,TRBJ1-4,TGTGCCACCAGCAGGGGAGGGGCCCGGGAAAAACTGTTTTTT,CATSRGGAREKLFF
TRBD1,NA,TRBV10-1,TRBJ1-6,TGCGCCAGCAGTCTAGACAGGGGCGGATCACCCCTCCACTTT,CASSLDRGGSPLHF
NA,NA,TRBV10-3,TRBJ1-6,TGTGCCATCAGTGAGTCGACAGTAGGAAATTCACCCCTCCACTTT,CAISESTVGNSPLHF
TRBD2,NA,TRBV4-2,TRBJ2-1,TGTGCCAGCAGCCAGGAAACTAGCGGGAGTTTCGATGAGCAGTTCTTC,CASSQETSGSFDEQFF
NA,NA,TRBV6-5,TRBJ1-1,TGTGCCAGCAGTTTTGCAGGCGATGGGAGCACTGAAGCTTTCTTT,CASSFAGDGSTEAFF
NA,NA,TRBV15,TRBJ1-1,TGTGCCACCAGCAGAGAGGCAGCGACCATGAACACTGAAGCTTTCTTT,CATSREAATMNTEAFF
NA,NA,TRBV2,TRBJ2-7,TGTGCCAGCACCTCGGGGGTCTACGAGCAGTACTTC,CASTSGVYEQYF
TRBD2,NA,TRBV11-2,TRBJ2-7,TGTGCCAGCAGCGAGGGACTAGCGAGCTCCTACGAGCAGTACTTC,CASSEGLASSYEQYF
TRBD1,NA,TRBV19,TRBJ2-6,TGTGCCAGTAGGAGGACAGGGTCCTCTGGGGCCAACGTCCTGACTTTC,CASRRTGSSGANVLTF
NA,NA,TRBV28,TRBJ1-2,TGTGCCAGCATGACGGGAAGTGGCTACACCTTC,CASMTGSGYTF
NA,NA,TRBV7-2,TRBJ2-7,TGTGCCAGCGATCTTCGACCAGCCGACAACGAGCAGTACTTC,CASDLRPADNEQYF
NA,NA,TRBV28,TRBJ1-4,TGTGCCAGCAGTCGACAGGCCGATGAAAAACTGTTTTTT,CASSRQADEKLFF
TRBD1,NA,TRBV5-1,TRBJ2-7,TGCGCCAGCAGCTTGGCCCGGACAGGGACCTACGAGCAGTACTTC,CASSLARTGTYEQYF
NA,NA,TRBV6-5,TRBJ1-5,TGTGCCAGCAGTAATAGACAGGGCAATCAGCCCCAGCATTTT,CASSNRQGNQPQHF
TRBD2,NA,TRBV7-9,TRBJ2-1,TGTGCCAGCAGCTTACGAGCGGGACCATACAATGAGCAGTTCTTC,CASSLRAGPYNEQFF
NA,NA,TRBV18,TRBJ1-2,TGTGCCAGCTCACCACAGGGAGGGGAGAATGGCTACACCTTC,CASSPQGGENGYTF
TRBD1,NA,TRBV28,TRBJ1-6,TGTGCCAGTAGGACAGGGAACTATAATTCACCCCTCCACTTT,CASRTGNYNSPLHF
NA,NA,TRBV10-3,TRBJ1-2,TGTGCCATCAGGGCCCTGACAGCGACCTATGGCTACACCTTC,CAIRALTATYGYTF
NA,NA,TRBV14,TRBJ1-5,TGTGCCAGCAGCCGCCAGGGGAGAGAGCAGCCCCAGCATTTT,CASSRQGREQPQHF
NA,NA,TRBV6-5,TRBJ1-1,TGTGCCAGCAGTTACCCACAGGGCGCGAACACTGAAGCTTTCTTT,CASSYPQGANTEAFF